What follows are 26 T cell receptor beta chains derived from one specimen sequenced in a study of monozygotic twins with inflammatory bowel disease. TCRdb reprocessed the 5' RACE reads and reports one entry per CDR3 protein, with no DNA. In all, the sample yields over 200,000 distinct CDR3 sequences. The sample comprised blood. Receptors originate from a human donor with ulcerative colitis or Crohn's disease, or a healthy co-twin of an affected twin (not recorded which).

This chain connects TRBV25-1 to TRBJ1-4; the D call of TRBD1 rests on TCRdb alone, since no DNA is present to check it. The V gene's germline CDR1 is MGHDK and CDR2 SYGVNS. There are 13 residues in the CDR3. CDR3 protein: CASRQGAREKLFF.

The chain joins TRBV19 to TRBJ2-5. In germline, CDR1 is LNHDA, CDR2 SQIVND (reference sequence). CDR3 length equals 14 residues. The CDR3 spells CASSIQGVQETQYF. The full variable domain, completed using reference TRBV19 and TRBJ2-5, is DGGITQSPKYLFRKEGQNVTLSCEQNLNHDAMYWYRQDPGQGLRLIYYSQIVNDFQKGDIAEGYSVSREKKESFPLTVTSAQKNPTAFYLCASSIQGVQETQYFGPGTRLLVL.

The chain combines TRBV27 with TRBJ2-7; the TCRdb call, TRBD2, lacks DNA for checking. Germline V gene lookup returns CDR1 MNHEY and CDR2 SMNVEV (reference sequence). The CDR3 runs 15 residues. This CDR3 is CASGTWTRGLVEQYF.

The CDR3 is CASGSGRRQETQYF. The V and J genes are TRBV7-2 and TRBJ2-5; TCRdb calls TRBD2, which cannot be checked without DNA. Looked up from germline, CDR1 is SGHTA and CDR2 is FQGNSA. The CDR3 consists of 14 residues. Complete variable domain (other parts from reference TRBV7-2 and TRBJ2-5): GAGVSQSPSNKVTEKGKDVELRCDPISGHTALYWYRQSLGQGLEFLIYFQGNSAPDKSGLPSDRFSAERTGGSVSTLTIQRTQQEDSAVYLCASGSGRRQETQYFGPGTRLLVL.

The chain links TRBV5-1 to TRBJ1-1; no DNA is available, so the TRBD1 call from TCRdb remains unchecked. The germline V gene encodes CDR1 SGHRS and CDR2 YFSETQ. CDR3 size: 15 residues. The CDR3 is CASSFLTGQGTEAFF.

The chain recombines TRBV6-1 with TRBJ1-1. This CDR3 is 14 amino acids long. Germline V lookup: CDR1 MNHNS, CDR2 SASEGT. The CDR3 loop is CASSKTAANTEAFF.

The rearrangement links TRBV5-1 to TRBJ2-1. Looked up from germline, CDR1 is SGHRS and CDR2 is YFSETQ. The CDR3 extends over 15 amino acids. The chain's CDR3 is CASSQTASSYNEQFF.

The chain has TRBV12-5 and TRBJ2-5. The germline V gene has CDR1 LGHNT and CDR2 FRNRAP. The CDR3 totals 13 residues. The CDR3: CASGLYGQETQYF.

V is TRBV6-5 and J is TRBJ2-3; TCRdb's D call of TRBD1 is untestable without DNA. Germline CDR1 reads MNHEY; CDR2 reads SVGAGI. This CDR3 is 15 amino acids long. This CDR3 is CASSSGWGPQDTQYF.

This chain uses TRBV24-1 with TRBJ2-1; TCRdb's D call, TRBD1, is unchecked because there is no DNA. Germline-derived CDR1 and CDR2 are KGHDR and SFDVKD. This CDR3 spans 12 amino acids. The CDR3 spells CATSDLSREQFF.

The J gene is TRBJ2-7, the V gene TRBV12-3 or TRBV12-4; TCRdb indicates TRBD1, and absent DNA this call remains unverified. CDR3 length equals 14 residues. The CDR3 sequence is CASSFRGDGYEQYF.

The gene calls are TRBV6-5 and TRBJ2-7; without DNA, the TCRdb call of TRBD2 cannot be checked. There are 15 residues in the CDR3. The germline V gene encodes CDR1 MNHEY and CDR2 SVGAGI. This CDR3 reads CASSYRGQGTYEQYF.

The V gene is TRBV6-5, the J gene TRBJ1-6. The germline gives CDR1 MNHEY, CDR2 SVGAGI. The CDR3 has 13 residues. The CDR3 reads CASSLGSPTPLHF.

The genes are TRBV4-1 and TRBJ1-1. Germline V gene lookup returns CDR1 MGHRA and CDR2 YSYEKL. The CDR3 length is 15 residues. Here the CDR3 reads CASGQDARSSTEAFF.

The chain combines TRBV19 with TRBJ1-2; the D gene TCRdb calls, TRBD1, cannot be checked with no DNA. Germline V gene data show CDR1 as LNHDA and CDR2 as SQIVND (reference sequence). CDR3 length equals 13 residues. The CDR3: CASGTAVNYGYTF.

V usage is TRBV7-9 and J usage is TRBJ2-7; TCRdb returns TRBD1, unconfirmable since there is no DNA. From germline, CDR1 is SEHNR and CDR2 FQNEAQ (reference sequence). The CDR3 is 14 residues long. CDR3 sequence: CASSRRTSGYEQYF.

The V call is TRBV10-2, the J call TRBJ2-1. The CDR3 length is 16 residues. The germline CDR1 and CDR2 sequences are WSHSY and SAAADI. The CDR3 sequence: CASSKLVGTLDNEQFF.

CDR3 sequence: CASSLMQFATPSYF. The V and J genes are TRBV11-2 and TRBJ2-3; TCRdb gives TRBD1 as the D gene, but with no DNA this cannot be confirmed. Germline V lookup: CDR1 SGHAT, CDR2 FQNNGV. The CDR3 extends over 14 amino acids.

The chain has TRBV6-1 and TRBJ1-2. This CDR3 has 14 residues. Germline V gives CDR1 MNHNS, CDR2 SASEGT. This CDR3 reads CASSEDSRSWGYTF.

CDR3 protein: CASSSQGQPQHF. This chain uses TRBV12-3 or TRBV12-4 with TRBJ1-5; the D call of TRBD1 rests on TCRdb alone, since no DNA is present to check it. The CDR3 spans 12 residues.

The V and J genes are TRBV5-1 and TRBJ1-1. The CDR3 has 16 amino acids. The germline gives CDR1 SGHRS, CDR2 YFSETQ. CDR3 residues: CASSLTAGLMNTEAFF. Full variable domain (missing parts from reference TRBV5-1 and TRBJ1-1): KAGVTQTPRYLIKTRGQQVTLSCSPISGHRSVSWYQQTPGQGLQFLFEYFSETQRNKGNFPGRFSGRQFSNSRSEMNVSTLELGDSALYLCASSLTAGLMNTEAFFGQGTRLTVV.

This chain connects TRBV5-1 to TRBJ2-3. The CDR3 has 12 residues. Germline CDR1 is SGHRS and CDR2 is YFSETQ. CDR3 in amino acids: CASSSALDTQYF.

The genes are TRBV29-1 and TRBJ2-1; the D call from TCRdb, TRBD2, cannot be confirmed without DNA. Germline CDR1 is SQVTM and CDR2 is ANQGSEA. This CDR3 is 13 amino acids long. CDR3 loop: CSVGLAGVNEQFF.

This chain connects TRBV20-1 to TRBJ1-1; TCRdb's D gene call, TRBD1, goes unchecked for lack of DNA. From germline, CDR1 is DFQATT and CDR2 SNEGSKA (reference sequence). The CDR3 covers 12 residues. CDR3 loop: CSASRVDTEAFF.

V usage is TRBV7-9 and J usage is TRBJ2-5. CDR1 SEHNR and CDR2 FQNEAQ come from the germline V gene (reference sequence). This CDR3 has 14 amino acids. CDR3 sequence reads: CASSRTPTQETQYF. Together with reference TRBV7-9 and TRBJ2-5, the CDR3 gives the full variable domain: DTGVSQNPRHKITKRGQNVTFRCDPISEHNRLYWYRQTLGQGPEFLTYFQNEAQLEKSRLLSDRFSAERPKGSFSTLEIQRTEQGDSAMYLCASSRTPTQETQYFGPGTRLLVL.

The CDR3 loop is CASSVEGLQTSTDTQYF. The V gene is TRBV9, the J gene TRBJ2-3; TCRdb outputs TRBD2, but without DNA this stays unchecked. Germline V gene lookup returns CDR1 SGDLS and CDR2 YYNGEE. CDR3 length equals 17 residues. The full variable domain, with the rest looked up from reference TRBV9 and TRBJ2-3, is DSGVTQTPKHLITATGQRVTLRCSPRSGDLSVYWYQQSLDQGLQFLIQYYNGEERAKGNILERFSAQQFPDLHSELNLSSLELGDSALYFCASSVEGLQTSTDTQYFGPGTRLTVL.